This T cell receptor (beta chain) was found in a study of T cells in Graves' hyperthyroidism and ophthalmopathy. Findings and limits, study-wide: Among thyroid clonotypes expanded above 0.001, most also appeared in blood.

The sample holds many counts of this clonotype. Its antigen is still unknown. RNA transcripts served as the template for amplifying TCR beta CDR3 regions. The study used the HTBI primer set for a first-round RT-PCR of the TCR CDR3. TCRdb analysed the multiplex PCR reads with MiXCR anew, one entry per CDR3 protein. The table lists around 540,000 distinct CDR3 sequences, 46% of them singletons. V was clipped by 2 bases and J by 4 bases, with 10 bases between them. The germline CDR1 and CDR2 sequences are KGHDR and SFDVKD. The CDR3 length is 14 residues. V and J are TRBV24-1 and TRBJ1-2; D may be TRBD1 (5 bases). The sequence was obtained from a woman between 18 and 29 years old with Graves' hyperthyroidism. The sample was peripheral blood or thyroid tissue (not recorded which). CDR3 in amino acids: CATSDSTVTYGYTF. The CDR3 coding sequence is TGTGCCACCAGTGATTCGACAGTTACCTATGGCTACACCTTC.